Below, 28 T cell receptor beta chains from the same sample are listed, as sequenced in a study of T cells in Graves' hyperthyroidism and ophthalmopathy. Template material for amplifying TCR beta CDR3 regions consisted of RNA transcripts. The HTBI primer set served for first-round RT-PCR of the TCR CDR3. TCRdb fed the multiplex PCR reads into MiXCR, producing one record per CDR3 protein. The sample has around 200,000 distinct CDR3 sequences, about a sixth seen once. Sequencing input: blood. The receptors here all came from a woman between 50 and 59 years old with Graves' hyperthyroidism.

This clonotype was found many times. This sequence joins TRBV12-3 or TRBV12-4 and TRBJ1-1; 7 positions match TRBD1. The trim removed 5 bases at V and 1 base at J, leaving 4 bases unmatched. This CDR3 contains 14 residues. The CDR3 sequence is CASSTGAANTEAFF. CDR3 bases: TGTGCCAGCAGTACAGGGGCCGCGAACACTGAAGCTTTCTTT.

This clonotype has at least ten counts. The chain couples TRBV7-2 to TRBJ1-6; the D is unclear. The CDR3 loop spans 17 amino acids. V was clipped by 5 bases and J by 7 bases, with 21 bases between them. CDR1 and CDR2 from the germline V gene are SGHTA and FQGNSA. The CDR3 nucleotides read TGTGCCAGCAGCCCCTGGGGAAAGGGCAGGCTGAATTCACCCCTCCACTTT. It translates to CASSPWGKGRLNSPLHF.

This clonotype was found many times. The gene calls are TRBV6-2 or TRBV6-3 and TRBJ1-4; D gene ambiguous. V gave up 4 bases and J gave up 0 bases, with 9 bases separating them. This CDR3 region has 15 residues. Germline assignment: CDR1 MNHEY and CDR2 SVGEGT. The CDR3 spells CASSSFYTTNEKLFF. CDR3 DNA: TGTGCCAGCAGTTCATTCTACACAACTAATGAAAAACTGTTTTTT.

This clonotype was observed many times. The CDR3 bases are TGTGCCAGCAGTGACCCCGACAGGGGTTGGGCCGGGGAGCTGTTTTTT. Amino acids: CASSDPDRGWAGELFF. The chain couples TRBV25-1 to TRBJ2-2; 8 positions agree with TRBD1. CDR3 length equals 16 residues. Germline V gene data show CDR1 as MGHDK and CDR2 as SYGVNS. With V trimmed by 3 bases and J by 6 bases, 9 bases remained unmatched.

This clonotype occurred many times. The chain uses TRBV6-1 and TRBJ1-1; D ambiguous. CDR1 and CDR2 from the germline V gene are MNHNS and SASEGT. Trimming left V 5 bases short and J 0 bases short, with 7 bases between. This CDR3 is built from 13 residues. The CDR3 DNA follows: TGTGCCAGCAGTCAAAGGGTGAACACTGAAGCTTTCTTT. Amino acid sequence: CASSQRVNTEAFF.

This clonotype was seen ten or more times. V usage is TRBV7-6 and J usage is TRBJ2-5; TRBD2 matches at 15 bases. The CDR3 loop spans 15 amino acids. CDR1 and CDR2 from the germline V gene are SGHVS and FNYEAQ. V was pared by 8 bases and J by 2 bases, with 3 bases of the junction left unmatched. The CDR3 reads CASGGLAGGQETQYF. CDR3 coding DNA: TGTGCCAGCGGAGGACTAGCGGGGGGGCAAGAGACCCAGTACTTC.

There are many counts of this clonotype. The genes are TRBV7-9 and TRBJ2-5, with TRBD2 identical over 9 bases. CDR3 length equals 18 residues. V was clipped by 5 bases and J by 1 base; unmatched bases: 14. Germline values: CDR1 SEHNR, CDR2 FQNEAQ (reference sequence). In nucleotides, the CDR3 is TGTGCCAGCAGCAAAAACAGGGGCCAGCGGGGGGTCCAAGAGACCCAGTACTTC. Its protein product is CASSKNRGQRGVQETQYF.

J is TRBJ2-2 and V is TRBV7-3; maybe TRBD1 (6 bases). With 5 bases removed from V and 6 bases from J, the gap between germline ends came to 13 bases. Germline CDR1 reads SGHTA; CDR2 reads FQGTGA. This CDR3 spans 14 amino acids. The CDR3 nucleotides read TGTGCCAGCAGCCTTCCGGACAGTCCCGGGGAGCTGTTTTTT. Its translation: CASSLPDSPGELFF.

This clonotype appeared many times. The V gene is TRBV6-1, the J gene TRBJ2-1; tentatively, D is TRBD1 or TRBD2 (5 bases each). The ends were cut back, 3 bases at V and 6 bases at J, with 12 bases in the middle. Germline V CDR1 and CDR2: MNHNS, SASEGT. This CDR3 has 14 residues. The CDR3 nucleotides are TGTGCCAGCAGTGATGGTACGGGGCCCAATGAGCAGTTCTTC. As protein: CASSDGTGPNEQFF.

This clonotype showed up many times. The chain combines TRBV5-4 with TRBJ2-3; no definite D call. Deletions cut 0 bases from V and 4 bases from J, with 6 bases between. Per the germline V gene, CDR1 is SGHNT and CDR2 is YYREEE (reference sequence). The CDR3 totals 13 residues. The chain's CDR3 is CASSLDNPDTQYF. Here the CDR3 DNA reads TGTGCCAGCAGCTTGGACAATCCAGATACGCAGTATTTT.

This clonotype has ten or more counts. One end of the junction is discordant with germline, which a read error may explain. The rearrangement uses TRBV6-5 and TRBJ2-1, with 9 bases fitting TRBD1. The CDR3 runs to 15 residues. Germline CDR1 is MNHEY and CDR2 is SVGAGI. In nucleotides, the CDR3 is TGTACCAGCAGTTACGGGACAGGGCTCTACAATGAGCAGTTCTTC. Translating it yields CTSSYGTGLYNEQFF.

This clonotype has at least ten counts. The V call is TRBV19, the J call TRBJ1-2; 7 bases are shared with TRBD1. CDR1 LNHDA and CDR2 SQIVND come from the germline V gene (reference sequence). The CDR3 loop spans 14 amino acids. The V and J ends lost 2 bases and 6 bases, in that order; junction bases with no gene match: 6. This chain's CDR3 is CASSITGAGNGYTF. In DNA form, the CDR3 reads TGTGCCAGTAGTATAACAGGGGCAGGTAATGGCTACACCTTC. The complete variable domain, with remaining parts taken from reference TRBV19 and TRBJ1-2, reads DGGITQSPKYLFRKEGQNVTLSCEQNLNHDAMYWYRQDPGQGLRLIYYSQIVNDFQKGDIAEGYSVSREKKESFPLTVTSAQKNPTAFYLCASSITGAGNGYTFGSGTRLTVV.

About this clonotype itself: Given a much more abundant clone one base away, this may be a read error. The chain joins TRBV10-2 to TRBJ2-3, with 8 bases aligning to TRBD2. The CDR3 totals 13 residues. V trimming: 10 bases; J trimming: 2 bases; junction bases outside the gene matches: 5. Germline CDR1 is WSHSY and CDR2 is SAAADI. CDR3 residues: CAMAGGYTDTQYF. The CDR3, as DNA: TGCGCCATGGCGGGGGGTTACACAGATACGCAGTATTTT.

V and J are TRBV28 and TRBJ1-1; no clear D. The CDR3 covers 14 residues. V gave up 4 bases and J gave up 2 bases, with 11 bases separating them. CDR1 MDHEN and CDR2 SYDVKM come from the germline V gene. This CDR3 reads CASSSVGLNTEAFF. The CDR3, as DNA: TGTGCCAGCAGTTCGGTGGGCCTTAACACTGAAGCTTTCTTT.

This clonotype was counted many times. The chain joins TRBV6-2 or TRBV6-3 to TRBJ1-5; tentative D call: TRBD1 (5 bases). The CDR3 contains 15 residues. Germline CDR1 and CDR2: MNHEY and SVGEGT. V lost 2 bases and J lost 3, with 11 bases in between. In DNA form, the CDR3 reads TGTGCCAGCAGTTACGTCGACAGCTTCAATCAGCCCCAGCATTTT. Translated, it gives CASSYVDSFNQPQHF.

This clonotype has more than one count but fewer than ten. The chain couples TRBV10-2 to TRBJ2-7; 8 bases map to TRBD1. There are 15 residues in the CDR3. Germline trimming cut 2 bases from V and 5 bases from J; bases unmatched to any gene: 8. Germline V lookup: CDR1 WSHSY, CDR2 SAAADI. The CDR3 region is CASSEVKTGVHEQYF. DNA for the CDR3: TGCGCCAGCAGTGAGGTAAAGACAGGGGTCCACGAGCAGTACTTC.

The chain joins TRBV12-3 or TRBV12-4 to TRBJ2-7; no clear D gene. Trimming cost V 6 bases and J 4 bases, with 13 bases left between them. There are 13 residues in the CDR3. CDR3 sequence reads: CASRVGIEYEQYF. CDR3 coding DNA: TGTGCCAGCAGGGTGGGTATCGAGTACGAGCAGTACTTC.

This clonotype was found many times. The V gene is TRBV28, the J gene TRBJ2-7; D gene ambiguous. V lost 5 bases and J 3 bases, leaving 20 bases between the germline ends. CDR3 length: 16 residues. Looked up from germline, CDR1 is MDHEN and CDR2 is SYDVKM. CDR3 sequence (DNA): TGTGCCAGCAGTCTCCTAGACCGTTCGGCGGTCTACGAGCAGTACTTC. It yields the protein CASSLLDRSAVYEQYF.

This clonotype has ten or more counts. The rearrangement links TRBV28 to TRBJ2-5; TRBD2 matches at 9 bases. This CDR3 has 14 residues. Unmatched junction bases numbered 6, after V lost 8 bases and J lost 2 bases. Germline V CDR1 and CDR2: MDHEN, SYDVKM. CDR3 amino acids: CASGGGANQETQYF. Here the CDR3 DNA reads TGTGCCAGCGGCGGGGGGGCTAATCAAGAGACCCAGTACTTC.

This clonotype was seen many times. The rearrangement joins TRBV7-8 to TRBJ1-2, with a possible D match to TRBD1 (6 bases). Trimming removed 1 base from V and 2 bases from J, with 11 bases in between. Germline CDR1 and CDR2: SGHVS and FQNEAQ. The length of the CDR3 is 15 residues. The CDR3 DNA reads TGTGCCAGCAGCTTAGGGCGGACAGCGAACTATGGCTACACCTTC. Protein: CASSLGRTANYGYTF.

The sample holds many counts of this clonotype. This chain joins TRBV6-1 and TRBJ2-1, with D tentatively TRBD2 (6 bases). Trimming pared 5 bases from V and 0 bases from J, leaving 17 bases between. Germline CDR1 and CDR2: MNHNS and SASEGT. The CDR3 covers 17 residues. The CDR3 region is CASSYTQAAGSYNEQFF. In DNA, the CDR3 is TGTGCCAGCAGTTACACCCAGGCAGCGGGCTCCTACAATGAGCAGTTCTTC.

This clonotype was observed many times. V usage is TRBV5-1 and J usage is TRBJ1-1; no clear D. Trimming left V 3 bases short and J 4 bases short, with 16 bases between. CDR1 and CDR2 (germline): SGHRS, YFSETQ. The CDR3 runs to 15 residues. Written as DNA, the CDR3 is TGCGCCAGCAGCTCGGATCCGGTGTGGGGCACTGAAGCTTTCTTT. This translates into CASSSDPVWGTEAFF.

There are many counts of this clonotype. This chain links TRBV7-2 with TRBJ2-7, with TRBD1 identical over 10 bases. After removal of 6 bases from V and 4 bases from J, the junction contained 6 bases not matched to a gene. The CDR3 covers 14 residues. CDR1 is SGHTA and CDR2 is FQGNSA in the germline V gene. The CDR3 sequence is CASSSRTGGYEQYF. The CDR3 nucleotides are TGTGCCAGCAGTTCTCGGACAGGGGGATACGAGCAGTACTTC.

This clonotype was recorded at least ten times. This sequence joins TRBV7-3 and TRBJ2-1; the D is unclear. The V end was cut by 0 bases, the J end by 6 bases, with 12 bases between. This CDR3 comprises 15 residues. Germline CDR1 reads SGHTA; CDR2 reads FQGTGA. CDR3 residues: CASSLTGNTFNEQFF. For the CDR3, the DNA is TGTGCCAGCAGCTTAACGGGAAATACCTTCAATGAGCAGTTCTTC.

This clonotype was recorded many times. The chain has TRBV5-1 and TRBJ2-6, with D unresolved. This CDR3 has 16 residues. V lost 1 base, J lost 1 base, and 9 bases lay in between. Per the germline V gene, CDR1 is SGHRS and CDR2 is YFSETQ. The CDR3 DNA reads as TGCGCCAGCAGCTTGAGTGCGGCTTCTGGGGCCAACGTCCTGACTTTC. Its translation is CASSLSAASGANVLTF.

This clonotype was detected ten times or more. The chain has TRBV6-1 and TRBJ1-4, with TRBD1 as a possible D gene (5 bases). The CDR3 contains 16 residues. Trimming removed 0 bases from V and 7 bases from J, with 15 bases in between. From germline, CDR1 is MNHNS and CDR2 SASEGT. The CDR3 DNA sequence: TGTGCCAGCAGTGAAGCCCTCGGGGGAATAAGTGAAAAACTGTTTTTT. Translated: CASSEALGGISEKLFF.

This clonotype was found many times. V and J are TRBV7-2 and TRBJ2-2, with 8 bases aligning to TRBD2. V trimming: 5 bases; J trimming: 5 bases; junction bases outside the gene matches: 10. The CDR3 runs to 16 residues. Germline V gives CDR1 SGHTA, CDR2 FQGNSA. CDR3 loop: CASSHRGGGGTGELFF. As DNA, the CDR3 is TGTGCCAGCAGCCACCGGGGGGGGGGCGGTACCGGGGAGCTGTTTTTT.

This clonotype was counted at least ten times. V is TRBV6-1 and J is TRBJ1-1; perhaps TRBD1 as D (5 bases). Trimming left V 6 bases short and J 1 base short, with 12 bases between. The germline CDR1 and CDR2 sequences are MNHNS and SASEGT. The CDR3 is made up of 14 amino acids. The CDR3 loop is CASSRRGTNTEAFF. The CDR3 nucleotides read TGTGCCAGCAGCCGAAGAGGGACGAACACTGAAGCTTTCTTT.